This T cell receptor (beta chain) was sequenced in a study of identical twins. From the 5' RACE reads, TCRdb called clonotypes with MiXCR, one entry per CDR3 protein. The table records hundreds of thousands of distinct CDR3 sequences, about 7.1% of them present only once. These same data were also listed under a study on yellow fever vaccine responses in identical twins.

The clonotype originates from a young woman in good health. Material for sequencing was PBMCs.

Here the CDR3 DNA reads TGTGCCAGCAGCTTTTATGAGTCACTTGAAAAACTGTTTTTT. This translates into CASSFYESLEKLFF. The chain recombines TRBV7-9 with TRBJ1-4; D unclear. The CDR3 contains 14 residues. Germline CDR1 and CDR2: SEHNR and FQNEAQ (reference sequence). The V end lost 3 bases, the J end lost 7 bases, and 12 bases lay between the germline ends. Variable domain in full (rest from reference TRBV7-9 and TRBJ1-4): DTGVSQNPRHKITKRGQNVTFRCDPISEHNRLYWYRQTLGQGPEFLTYFQNEAQLEKSRLLSDRFSAERPKGSFSTLEIQRTEQGDSAMYLCASSFYESLEKLFFGSGTQLSVL.